This TCR beta chain was sequenced in a study of tissue T cells after allogeneic stem cell transplantation. General study findings and limits: Limitations included a small, clinically heterogeneous cohort and limited sampling depth.

The CDR3 has 13 amino acids. The V gene end was trimmed by 0 bases and the J gene end by 7 bases; junction bases not matched to a gene: 3. CDR1 and CDR2 from the germline V gene are SGHSN and HYEKVE. This table comes from immunoSEQ multiplex PCR, and its TCRdb copy is limited to in-frame clones, with some not included. In the table there are 40,000 to 60,000 clones, roughly 73% of which are singletons. About this clone: The antigen is unknown. Gene names are the mouse ones. With the read ending 1 residue before the CDR3 end, the germline J gene is used to fill in that end.

This sequence originates from a pool of C57BL/6 mice in good health. The gene calls are TRBV12-1 and TRBJ2-4, with 7 bases lining up with TRBD2. Sequenced input: sorted cells pooled from one or two spleens. The CDR3 loop reads CASSLGWGDTLYF. The sequenced CDR3 bases are TGTGCCAGCTCTCTCGGATGGGGGGACACCTTGTAC. Full variable domain (missing parts from reference TRBV12-1 and TRBJ2-4): DSGVVQSPRHIIKEKGGRSVLTCIPISGHSNVVWYQQTLGKELKFLIQHYEKVERDKGFLPSRFSVQQFDDYHSEMNMSALELEDSAMYFCASSLGWGDTLYFGAGTRLSVL.